This record concerns one T cell receptor beta chain sequence. This record belongs to a study of cytomegalovirus exposure and HLA in healthy donors. V lost 2 bases and J 8 bases, leaving 12 bases between the germline ends. Looked up from germline, CDR1 is MNHEY and CDR2 is SVGAGI. This CDR3 region has 14 residues. In the PCR, 60 Vbeta and 13 Jbeta primers were used. Data came from immunoSEQ multiplex PCR; TCRdb stores just in-frame clones and leaves some out. The table has roughly 180,000 clones, around 80% seen once. The chain recombines TRBV6-5 with TRBJ1-4, with D uncertain. This clonotype was sampled from a middle-aged man in good health and CMV-seronegative. The sequenced sample was PBMCs. CDR3 nucleotide sequence: TGTGCCAGCAGTTACATGGACTCGGAAGAAAAACTGTTTTTT. Its translation: CASSYMDSEEKLFF.